The 12 T cell receptor beta chains below come from one sample, sequenced in a study of T cells expressing NK-cell markers. TCRdb reprocessed the 5' RACE reads, keeping one entry per CDR3 protein, no DNA. Recorded for this sample: 400,000 to 550,000 distinct CDR3 sequences. Input material: blood T cells: a sorted CD56 or NKG2C T cell subset, CD4+ or CD8+ T cells, or bulk PBMC T cells (not recorded which). The receptor source for this set is a woman aged 18 to 75 in good health.

V gene TRBV6-5 combines with J gene TRBJ1-1. The germline V gene encodes CDR1 MNHEY and CDR2 SVGAGI. This CDR3 spans 13 amino acids. CDR3 sequence: CASSYSRQIGAFF.

V usage is TRBV7-8 and J usage is TRBJ2-5. Germline V gene data show CDR1 as SGHVS and CDR2 as FQNEAQ. This CDR3 comprises 14 residues. The CDR3 sequence: CASSSLGLEETQYF.

The chain carries TRBV20-1 and TRBJ2-7; TCRdb returns TRBD1, unconfirmable since there is no DNA. This CDR3 has 12 amino acids. Germline values: CDR1 DFQATT, CDR2 SNEGSKA (reference sequence). The CDR3 is CSARATGYEQYF.

The chain has TRBV12-3 or TRBV12-4 and TRBJ1-6; TCRdb's D gene call, TRBD1, goes unchecked for lack of DNA. CDR3 size: 16 residues. This CDR3 is CASSTPEGAYNSPLHF.

The chain links TRBV3-1 to TRBJ1-1. Germline lookup yields CDR1 LGHDT and CDR2 YNNKEL (reference sequence). This CDR3 is 16 amino acids long. The CDR3 reads CASSQDLGLVDTEAFF.

This chain joins TRBV7-9 and TRBJ2-7; the D call of TRBD1 rests on TCRdb alone, since no DNA is present to check it. The CDR3 spans 15 residues. The germline gives CDR1 SEHNR, CDR2 FQNEAQ (reference sequence). CDR3 amino acids: CASSSSWRGTYEQYF.

The rearrangement uses TRBV7-2 and TRBJ2-7; TCRdb lists TRBD1, though no DNA is available to test this call. This CDR3 is built from 15 residues. The V gene's germline CDR1 is SGHTA and CDR2 FQGNSA. This CDR3 is CASSLEQGSAYEQYF.

The chain combines TRBV3-1 with TRBJ1-1. Germline V gene sequence: CDR1 LGHDT, CDR2 YNNKEL (reference sequence). The length of the CDR3 is 14 residues. The CDR3 spells CASSQAWAGEEAFF.

The genes are TRBV4-2 and TRBJ1-2; the D gene TCRdb calls, TRBD1, cannot be checked with no DNA. This CDR3 is 14 amino acids long. The germline V gene encodes CDR1 LGHNA and CDR2 YNFKEQ. The CDR3 region is CASSPRGAGYGYTF.

V gene TRBV6-5 combines with J gene TRBJ2-1; TCRdb lists TRBD2, though no DNA is available to test this call. CDR1 and CDR2 (germline): MNHEY, SVGAGI. This CDR3 is 15 amino acids long. CDR3 sequence: CASSWTSGVFTEQFF.

The chain has TRBV9 and TRBJ2-3; as DNA is missing, the TRBD2 call by TCRdb cannot be tested. Germline V gives CDR1 SGDLS, CDR2 YYNGEE. The CDR3 extends over 17 amino acids. CDR3 loop: CASSVVRGGASTDTQYF.

This chain joins TRBV11-2 and TRBJ2-3; no DNA is available, so the TRBD1 call from TCRdb remains unchecked. The CDR3 loop spans 16 amino acids. Germline values: CDR1 SGHAT, CDR2 FQNNGV. This CDR3 reads CASSRRGLAGTDTQYF.